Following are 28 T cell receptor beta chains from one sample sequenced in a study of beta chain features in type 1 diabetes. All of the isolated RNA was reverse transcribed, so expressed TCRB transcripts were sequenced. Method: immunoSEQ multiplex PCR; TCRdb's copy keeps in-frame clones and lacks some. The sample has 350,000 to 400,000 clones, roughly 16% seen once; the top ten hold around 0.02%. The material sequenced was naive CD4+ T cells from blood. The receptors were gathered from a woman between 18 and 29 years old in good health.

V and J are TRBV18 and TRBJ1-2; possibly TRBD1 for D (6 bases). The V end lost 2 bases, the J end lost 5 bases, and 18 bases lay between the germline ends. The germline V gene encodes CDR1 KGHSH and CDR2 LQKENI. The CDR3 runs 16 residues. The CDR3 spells CASSPTPYRVAYGYTF. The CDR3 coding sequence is TGTGCCAGCTCACCAACACCTTACAGGGTTGCTTATGGCTACACCTTC.

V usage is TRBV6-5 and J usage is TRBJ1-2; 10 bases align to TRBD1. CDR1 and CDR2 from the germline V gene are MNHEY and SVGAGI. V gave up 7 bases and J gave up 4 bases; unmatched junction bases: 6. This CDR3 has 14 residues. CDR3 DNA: TGTGCCAGCACCGGGGACAGGGGCGGCTATGGCTACACCTTC. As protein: CASTGDRGGYGYTF.

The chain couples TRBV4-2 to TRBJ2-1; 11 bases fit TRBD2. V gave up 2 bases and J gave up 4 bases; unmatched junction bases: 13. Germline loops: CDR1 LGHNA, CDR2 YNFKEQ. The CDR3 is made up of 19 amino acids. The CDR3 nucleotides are TGTGCCAGCAGCCAAAACAGCGGGGAGCTAGCGGGGGGATACAATGAGCAGTTCTTC. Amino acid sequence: CASSQNSGELAGGYNEQFF.

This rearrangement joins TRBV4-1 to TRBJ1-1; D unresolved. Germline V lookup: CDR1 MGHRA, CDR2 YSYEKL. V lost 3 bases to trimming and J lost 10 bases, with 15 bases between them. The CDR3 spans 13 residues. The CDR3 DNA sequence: TGCGCCAGCAGCCAGGAACGTGGGCTCCTAGCTTTCTTT. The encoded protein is CASSQERGLLAFF.

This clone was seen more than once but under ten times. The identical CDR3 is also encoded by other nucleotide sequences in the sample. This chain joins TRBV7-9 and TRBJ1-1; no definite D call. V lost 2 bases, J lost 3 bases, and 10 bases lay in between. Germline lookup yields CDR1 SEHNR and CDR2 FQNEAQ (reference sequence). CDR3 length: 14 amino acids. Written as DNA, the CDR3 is TGTGCCAGCAGCTTACGAGCGGGCGACACTGAAGCTTTCTTT. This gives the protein CASSLRAGDTEAFF.

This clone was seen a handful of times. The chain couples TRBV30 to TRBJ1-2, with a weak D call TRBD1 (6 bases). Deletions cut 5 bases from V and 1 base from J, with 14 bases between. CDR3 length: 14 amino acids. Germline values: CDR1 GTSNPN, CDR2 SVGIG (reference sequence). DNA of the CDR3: TGTGCCTGGTGCTTGGGACACCGTAACTATGGCTACACCTTC. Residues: CAWCLGHRNYGYTF. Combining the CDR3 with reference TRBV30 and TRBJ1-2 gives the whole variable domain SQTIHQWPATLVQPVGSPLSLECTVEGTSNPNLYWYRQAAGRGLQLLFYSVGIGQISSEVPQNLSASRPQDRQFILSSKKLLLSDSGFYLCAWCLGHRNYGYTFGSGTRLTVV.

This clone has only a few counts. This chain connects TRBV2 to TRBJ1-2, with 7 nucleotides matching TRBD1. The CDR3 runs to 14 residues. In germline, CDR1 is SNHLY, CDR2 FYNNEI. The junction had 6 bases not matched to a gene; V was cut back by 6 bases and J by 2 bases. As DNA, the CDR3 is TGTGCCAGCAGGAACCTCAGGGGGAACTATGGCTACACCTTC. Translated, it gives CASRNLRGNYGYTF.

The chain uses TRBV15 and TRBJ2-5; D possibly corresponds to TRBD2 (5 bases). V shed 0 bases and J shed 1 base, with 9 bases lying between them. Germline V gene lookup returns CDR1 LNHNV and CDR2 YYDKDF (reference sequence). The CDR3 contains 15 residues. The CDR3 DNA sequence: TGTGCCACCAGCAGAGATCTGAGCGGCCAAGAGACCCAGTACTTC. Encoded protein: CATSRDLSGQETQYF.

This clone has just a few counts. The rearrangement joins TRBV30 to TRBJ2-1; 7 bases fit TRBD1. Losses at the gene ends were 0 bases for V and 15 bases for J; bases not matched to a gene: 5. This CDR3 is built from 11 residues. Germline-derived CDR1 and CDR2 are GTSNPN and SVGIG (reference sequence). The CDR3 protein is CAWSVQGLPFF. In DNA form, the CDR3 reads TGTGCCTGGAGTGTACAGGGGTTACCGTTCTTC.

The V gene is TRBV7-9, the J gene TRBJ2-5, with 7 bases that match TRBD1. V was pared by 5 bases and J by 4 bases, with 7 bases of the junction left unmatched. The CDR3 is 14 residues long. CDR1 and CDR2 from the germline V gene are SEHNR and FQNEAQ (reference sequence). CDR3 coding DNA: TGTGCCAGCAGCAAGGAGACAGGGTCAGAGACCCAGTACTTC. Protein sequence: CASSKETGSETQYF.

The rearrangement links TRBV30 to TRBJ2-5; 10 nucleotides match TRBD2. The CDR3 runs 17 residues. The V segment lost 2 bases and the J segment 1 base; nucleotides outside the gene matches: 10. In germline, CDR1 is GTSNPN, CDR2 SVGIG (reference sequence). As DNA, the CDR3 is TGTGCCTGGAGTTTAGCTAGCGGGAGTTTGGGCCAAGAGACCCAGTACTTC. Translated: CAWSLASGSLGQETQYF.

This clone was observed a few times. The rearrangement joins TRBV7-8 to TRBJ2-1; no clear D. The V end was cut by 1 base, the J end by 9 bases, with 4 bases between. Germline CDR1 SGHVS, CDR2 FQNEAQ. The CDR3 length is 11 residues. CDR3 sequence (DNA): TGTGCCAGCAGCTTAGACGGTGAGCAGTTCTTC. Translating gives CASSLDGEQFF.

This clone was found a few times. In DNA form, the CDR3 reads TGTGCCAGCATGAGGACAGCTTACACTGAAGCTTTCTTT. It encodes CASMRTAYTEAFF. The chain uses TRBV25-1 and TRBJ1-1; the D gene is possibly TRBD1 (6 bases). The germline V and J ends were trimmed by 7 bases and 3 bases, with 12 bases remaining between them. This CDR3 region has 13 residues. Per the germline V gene, CDR1 is MGHDK and CDR2 is SYGVNS.

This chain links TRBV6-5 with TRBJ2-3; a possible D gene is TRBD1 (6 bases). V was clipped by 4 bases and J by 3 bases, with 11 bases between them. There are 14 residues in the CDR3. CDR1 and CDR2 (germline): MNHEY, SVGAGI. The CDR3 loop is CASSWSTGTDTQYF. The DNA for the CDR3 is TGTGCCAGCAGTTGGAGTACAGGGACAGATACGCAGTATTTT.

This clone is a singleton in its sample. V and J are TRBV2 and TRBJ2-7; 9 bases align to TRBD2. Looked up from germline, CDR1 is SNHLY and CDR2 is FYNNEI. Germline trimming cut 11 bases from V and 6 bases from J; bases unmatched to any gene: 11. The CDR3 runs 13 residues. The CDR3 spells CARQAGGPGEQYF. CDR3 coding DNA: TGTGCCCGCCAGGCGGGAGGGCCGGGCGAGCAGTACTTC.

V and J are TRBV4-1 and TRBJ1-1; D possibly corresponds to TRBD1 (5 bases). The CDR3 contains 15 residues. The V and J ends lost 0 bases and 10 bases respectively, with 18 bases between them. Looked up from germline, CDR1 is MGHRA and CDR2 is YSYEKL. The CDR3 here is CASSQDRQGVVVAFF. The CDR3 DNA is TGCGCCAGCAGCCAAGATCGGCAGGGCGTTGTTGTAGCTTTCTTT.

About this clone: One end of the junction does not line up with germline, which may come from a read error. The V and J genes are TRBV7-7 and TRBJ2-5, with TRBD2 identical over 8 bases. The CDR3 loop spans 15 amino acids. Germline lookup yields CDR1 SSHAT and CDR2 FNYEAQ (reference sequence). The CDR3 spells CASSTGTSSRETQYF. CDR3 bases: TGTGCTAGCAGCACCGGGACTAGTTCACGTGAGACCCAGTACTTC.

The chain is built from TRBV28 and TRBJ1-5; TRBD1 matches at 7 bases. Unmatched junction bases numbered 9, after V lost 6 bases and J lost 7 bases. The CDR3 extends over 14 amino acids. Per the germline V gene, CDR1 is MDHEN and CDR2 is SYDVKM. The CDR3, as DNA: TGTGCCAGCAGGAGCGACAGGGTATACCAGCCCCAGCATTTT. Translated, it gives CASRSDRVYQPQHF.

CDR3 protein: CASSQDPGQSYEQYF. As DNA, the CDR3 is TGTGCCAGCAGCCAAGATCCCGGACAGTCCTACGAGCAGTACTTC. V usage is TRBV4-2 and J usage is TRBJ2-7, with D possibly being TRBD1 (6 bases). This CDR3 contains 15 residues. The germline CDR1 and CDR2 sequences are LGHNA and YNFKEQ. Trimming cost V 0 bases and J 1 base, with 10 bases left between them.

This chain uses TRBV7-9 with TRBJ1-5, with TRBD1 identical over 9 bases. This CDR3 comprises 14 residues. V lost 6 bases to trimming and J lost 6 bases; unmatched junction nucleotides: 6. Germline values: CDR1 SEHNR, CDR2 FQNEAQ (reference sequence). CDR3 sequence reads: CASSSTGGSQPQHF. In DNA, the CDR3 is TGTGCCAGCAGTTCTACAGGGGGCAGTCAGCCCCAGCATTTT.

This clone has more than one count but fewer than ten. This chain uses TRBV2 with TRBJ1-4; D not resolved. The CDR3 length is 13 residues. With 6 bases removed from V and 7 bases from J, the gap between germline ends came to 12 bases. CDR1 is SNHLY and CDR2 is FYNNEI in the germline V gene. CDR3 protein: CASRAVRSEKLFF. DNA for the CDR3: TGTGCCAGCAGGGCCGTACGGAGTGAAAAACTGTTTTTT.

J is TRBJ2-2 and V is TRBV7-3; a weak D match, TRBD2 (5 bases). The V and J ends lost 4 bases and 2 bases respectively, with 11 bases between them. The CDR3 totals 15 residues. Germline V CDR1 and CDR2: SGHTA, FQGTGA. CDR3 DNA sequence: TGTGCCAGCAGCTCGTCGGACTCAAACACCGGGGAGCTGTTTTTT. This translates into CASSSSDSNTGELFF.

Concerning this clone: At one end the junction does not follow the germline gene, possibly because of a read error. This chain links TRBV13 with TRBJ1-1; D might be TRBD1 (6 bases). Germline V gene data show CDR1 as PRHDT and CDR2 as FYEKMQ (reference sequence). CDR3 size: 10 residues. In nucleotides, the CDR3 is TGTGCCAGCAGCTTAGCAGGGGCCCGATTT. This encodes CASSLAGARF.

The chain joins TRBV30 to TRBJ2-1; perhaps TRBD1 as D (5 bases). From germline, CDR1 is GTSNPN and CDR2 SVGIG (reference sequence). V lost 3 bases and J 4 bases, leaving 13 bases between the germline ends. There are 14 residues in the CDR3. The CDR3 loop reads CAWRGQSIYNEQFF. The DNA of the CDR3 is TGTGCCTGGAGGGGGCAGAGCATATACAATGAGCAGTTCTTC. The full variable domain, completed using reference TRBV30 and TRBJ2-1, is SQTIHQWPATLVQPVGSPLSLECTVEGTSNPNLYWYRQAAGRGLQLLFYSVGIGQISSEVPQNLSASRPQDRQFILSSKKLLLSDSGFYLCAWRGQSIYNEQFFGPGTRLTVL.

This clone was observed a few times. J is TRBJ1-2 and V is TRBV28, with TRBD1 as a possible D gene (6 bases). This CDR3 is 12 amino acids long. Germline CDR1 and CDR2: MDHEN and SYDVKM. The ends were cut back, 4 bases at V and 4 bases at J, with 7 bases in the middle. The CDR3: CASSSGAYGYTF. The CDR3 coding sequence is TGTGCCAGCAGTTCAGGGGCCTATGGCTACACCTTC.

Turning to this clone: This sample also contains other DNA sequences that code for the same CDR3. DNA for the CDR3: TGCGCCAGCAGCTCGACGGGGAACACCGGGGAGCTGTTTTTT. This encodes CASSSTGNTGELFF. V usage is TRBV5-1 and J usage is TRBJ2-2; D remains ambiguous. Germline V gene sequence: CDR1 SGHRS, CDR2 YFSETQ. V lost 3 bases, J lost 1 base, and 7 bases lay in between. This CDR3 has 14 amino acids.

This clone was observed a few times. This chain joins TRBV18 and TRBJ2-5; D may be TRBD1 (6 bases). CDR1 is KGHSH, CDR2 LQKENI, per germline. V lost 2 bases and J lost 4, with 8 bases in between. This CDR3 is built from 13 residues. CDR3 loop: CASSPFRGETQYF. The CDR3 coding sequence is TGTGCCAGCTCACCATTCAGGGGAGAGACCCAGTACTTC.

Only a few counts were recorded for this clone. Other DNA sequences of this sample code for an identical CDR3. The CDR3: CASSVDRGETQYF. Written as DNA, the CDR3 is TGTGCCAGCAGCGTAGATCGGGGAGAGACCCAGTACTTC. This chain connects TRBV9 to TRBJ2-5; D is possibly TRBD2 (5 bases). Trimming shortened V by 0 bases and J by 4 bases, and 7 bases separated the two germline ends. The CDR3 totals 13 residues. CDR1 SGDLS and CDR2 YYNGEE come from the germline V gene. Looking up the rest from reference TRBV9 and TRBJ2-5 gives the full variable domain: DSGVTQTPKHLITATGQRVTLRCSPRSGDLSVYWYQQSLDQGLQFLIQYYNGEERAKGNILERFSAQQFPDLHSELNLSSLELGDSALYFCASSVDRGETQYFGPGTRLLVL.